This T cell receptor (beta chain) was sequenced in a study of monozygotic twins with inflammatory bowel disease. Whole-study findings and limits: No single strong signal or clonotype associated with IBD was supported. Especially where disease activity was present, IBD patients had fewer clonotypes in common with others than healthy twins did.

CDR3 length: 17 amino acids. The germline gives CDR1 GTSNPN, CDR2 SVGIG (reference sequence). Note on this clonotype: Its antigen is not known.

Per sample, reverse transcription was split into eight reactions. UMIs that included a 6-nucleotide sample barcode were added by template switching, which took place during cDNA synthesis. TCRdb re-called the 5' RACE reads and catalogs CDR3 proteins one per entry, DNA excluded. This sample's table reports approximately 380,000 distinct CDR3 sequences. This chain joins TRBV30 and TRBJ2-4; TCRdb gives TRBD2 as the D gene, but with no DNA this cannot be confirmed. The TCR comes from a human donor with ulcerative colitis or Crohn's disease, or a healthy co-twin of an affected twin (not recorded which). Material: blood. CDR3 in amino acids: CAWNPQRGKLAKNIQYF.